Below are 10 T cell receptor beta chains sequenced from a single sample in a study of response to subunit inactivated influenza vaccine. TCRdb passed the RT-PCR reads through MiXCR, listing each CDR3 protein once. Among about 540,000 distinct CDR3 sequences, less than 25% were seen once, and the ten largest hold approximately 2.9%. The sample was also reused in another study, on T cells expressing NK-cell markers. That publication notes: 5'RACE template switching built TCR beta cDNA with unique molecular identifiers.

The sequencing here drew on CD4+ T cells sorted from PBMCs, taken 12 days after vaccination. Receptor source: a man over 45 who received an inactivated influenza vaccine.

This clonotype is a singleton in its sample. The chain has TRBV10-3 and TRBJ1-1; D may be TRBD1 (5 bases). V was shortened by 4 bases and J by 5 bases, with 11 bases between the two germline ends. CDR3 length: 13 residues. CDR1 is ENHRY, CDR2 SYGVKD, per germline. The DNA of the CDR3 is TGTGCCATCAGTGGGGACGGGGGGACTGAAGCTTTCTTT. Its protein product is CAISGDGGTEAFF.

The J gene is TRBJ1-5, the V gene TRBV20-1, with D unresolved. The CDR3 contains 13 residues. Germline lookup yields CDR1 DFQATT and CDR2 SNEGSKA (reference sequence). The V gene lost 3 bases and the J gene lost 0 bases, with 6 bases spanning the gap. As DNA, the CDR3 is TGCAGTGCTAGGCCAGGTAGCAATCAGCCCCAGCATTTT. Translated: CSARPGSNQPQHF.

The CDR3 loop reads CASSLGEEGQPQHF. The CDR3 nucleotides are TGCGCCAGCAGCTTGGGTGAGGAGGGGCAGCCCCAGCATTTT. The gene calls are TRBV5-1 and TRBJ1-5; TRBD1 is a possible D gene (5 bases). V gave up 0 bases and J gave up 7 bases, with 11 bases separating them. Looked up from germline, CDR1 is SGHRS and CDR2 is YFSETQ. The CDR3 loop spans 14 amino acids. Full variable domain (rest looked up from reference TRBV5-1 and TRBJ1-5): KAGVTQTPRYLIKTRGQQVTLSCSPISGHRSVSWYQQTPGQGLQFLFEYFSETQRNKGNFPGRFSGRQFSNSRSEMNVSTLELGDSALYLCASSLGEEGQPQHFGDGTRLSIL.

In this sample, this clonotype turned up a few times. The CDR3 reads CASSLGYGGSYNEQFF. The CDR3 nucleotides read TGTGCCAGCAGCTTAGGATACGGGGGGAGCTACAATGAGCAGTTCTTC. V and J are TRBV7-2 and TRBJ2-1; TRBD2 matches 7 bases. The V gene end was trimmed by 1 base and the J gene end by 3 bases; junction bases not matched to a gene: 6. The CDR3 consists of 16 residues. In germline, CDR1 is SGHTA, CDR2 FQGNSA.

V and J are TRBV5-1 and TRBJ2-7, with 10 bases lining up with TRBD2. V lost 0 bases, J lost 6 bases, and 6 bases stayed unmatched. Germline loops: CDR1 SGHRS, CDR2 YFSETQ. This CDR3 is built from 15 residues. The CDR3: CASSLERLAGAEQYF. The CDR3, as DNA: TGCGCCAGCAGCTTGGAAAGGCTAGCGGGAGCCGAGCAGTACTTC.

The CDR3 coding sequence is TGTGCCACCAGCCAAGGGAGAGAGCGCGCAGATACGCAGTATTTT. It yields the protein CATSQGRERADTQYF. V and J are TRBV15 and TRBJ2-3; possible D gene TRBD2, 5 bases. The CDR3 covers 15 residues. Between the trimmed V and J ends, which lost 5 bases and 4 bases, there was a span of 16 bases. CDR1 is LNHNV and CDR2 is YYDKDF in the germline V gene (reference sequence).

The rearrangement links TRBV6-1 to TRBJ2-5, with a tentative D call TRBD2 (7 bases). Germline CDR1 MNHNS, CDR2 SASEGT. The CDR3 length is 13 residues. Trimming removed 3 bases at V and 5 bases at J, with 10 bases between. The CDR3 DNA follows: TGTGCCAGCAGTGACGGGGGGCGGGAGACCCAGTACTTC. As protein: CASSDGGRETQYF.

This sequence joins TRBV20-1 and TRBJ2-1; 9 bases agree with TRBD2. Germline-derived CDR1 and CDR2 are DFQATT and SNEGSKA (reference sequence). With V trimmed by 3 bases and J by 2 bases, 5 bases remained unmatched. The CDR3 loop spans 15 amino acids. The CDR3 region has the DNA TGCAGTGCTAGTAGCGGGAGTGGAACCTACAATGAGCAGTTCTTC. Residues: CSASSGSGTYNEQFF.

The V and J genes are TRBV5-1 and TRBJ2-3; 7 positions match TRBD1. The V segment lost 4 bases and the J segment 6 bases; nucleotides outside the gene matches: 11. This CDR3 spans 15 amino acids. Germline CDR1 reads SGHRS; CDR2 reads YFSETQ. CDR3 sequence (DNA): TGCGCCAGCAGCCCGGGTGGGACAGTAGGCGATACGCAGTATTTT. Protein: CASSPGGTVGDTQYF.

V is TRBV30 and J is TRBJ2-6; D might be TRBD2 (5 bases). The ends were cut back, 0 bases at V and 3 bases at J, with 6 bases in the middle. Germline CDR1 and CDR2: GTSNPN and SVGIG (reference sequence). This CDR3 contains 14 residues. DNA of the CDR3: TGTGCCTGGAGTGTACTAGGTGGGGCCAACGTCCTGACTTTC. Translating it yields CAWSVLGGANVLTF.